This T cell receptor beta chain was sequenced for a study of OX40 agonist ivuxolimab in advanced cancers. In the study overall: The costimulatory receptor OX40 (CD134) was targeted by ivuxolimab, a fully human IgG2 agonistic monoclonal antibody. In the dose-escalation cohort, around four fifths of patients were male, and the mean age was about 55 years, with a range of 23 to 79. Prior anti-PD-1, anti-PD-L1 or anti-CTLA-4 therapy was permitted, and checkpoint inhibitors had been received by roughly two fifths of dose-escalation patients. The paper describes the monotherapy dose-escalation part (N of about 52 patients) of the phase I trial of ivuxolimab. Three dose-escalation patients achieved partial responses, one with hepatocellular carcinoma and two with cutaneous melanoma. Intravenous ivuxolimab was administered to patients every 2 weeks at six dose levels: 0.01, 0.1, 0.3, 1.5, 3 and 10 mg/kg. Of the approximately 53 patients in dose escalation, about 20 had hepatocellular carcinoma, around 15 had melanoma, 9 had renal cell carcinoma and 9 had head and neck cancer. The purpose of peripheral TCRbeta sequencing was to test whether ivuxolimab changed TCR sequence diversity and led to clonal T-cell expansion. Study-wide conclusions, independent of this receptor: In the 0.1-3.0 mg/kg groups, partial responders were among the patients with the lowest normalized peripheral clonal expansion, particularly in CD8+ T cells. Low levels of normalized T-cell clonal expansion were also seen in some patients who did not respond. The antigen specificity of the peripheral T cells that underwent clonal expansion was not determined. At doses of 0.1 to 3.0 mg/kg, clonal expansion of both CD4+ and CD8+ blood T cells was observed from baseline to week 6. On average, CD8+ T cells showed more expanded clones than CD4+ T cells after ivuxolimab.

Patients with autoimmune disease history or receiving systemic immunosuppression were excluded from the trial. Peripheral blood for TCR sequencing was collected from all dose cohorts at baseline, on cycle 4 day 1, and on cycle 7 day 1. Samples came from an open-label, multicenter, first-in-human phase I dose-escalation trial of ivuxolimab. The trial enrolled adults with locally advanced or metastatic head and neck squamous cell, hepatocellular, melanoma or renal cell carcinoma. Before TCR sequencing, CD4+ T cells and CD8+ T cells from peripheral blood were sorted into separate populations. A note on this clone: Its recognized antigen is unknown. Per-base qualities were not stored, and no clone one base away is much larger.

The junction shows trimming of 1 base on V and 9 bases on J, and the gene matches do not reach 10 bases of it. The CDR3 runs 16 amino acids, cysteine and phenylalanine included. Only CDR3 DNA remains: 48 bases, in frame from the first base. The germline V gene provides CDR1 SGHTA and CDR2 FQGNSA. Genomic DNA was extracted from sorted cells for sequencing of the TCRbeta CDR3 region. The immunoSEQ Assay was used for sequencing of TCRbeta CDR3 regions. TCRdb took over this immuneACCESS table, retaining in-frame rearrangements with V and J assigned. Such tables are incomplete; in checked studies, under half of the missing clones stem from an unresolved V gene, and the remainder is unexplained. The sample includes some 50,000 clones, with roughly 83% observed a single time. In total, the top ten clones hold approximately 4.6% of the sample.

The rearranged chain carries TRBV7-2 and TRBJ2-1; 9 of the junction bases match TRBD2. This TCR was recovered from an adult with an advanced solid tumor such as melanoma, head and neck, liver or kidney cancer. This specimen was CD4+ or CD8+ T cells sorted from blood, taken in a trial of the OX40 agonist ivuxolimab. The CDR3 sequence is CASSLESSGGLREQFF. In nucleotides, the sequence is TGTGCCAGCAGCTTAGAATCCAGCGGGGGGCTTCGTGAGCAGTTCTTC.